Given below is one T cell receptor (beta chain) in context. The data stem from a study of blood T cell repertoires in COVID-19. The protocol was immunoSEQ multiplex PCR, while the TCRdb copy is restricted to in-frame clones and leaves out a portion. The sample holds about 110,000 clones, about 80% seen once. The CDR3 covers 14 residues. Trimming removed 5 bases at V and 2 bases at J, with 13 bases between. CDR1 and CDR2 (germline): SGHRS, YFSETQ. The genes are TRBV5-1 and TRBJ1-1, with D perhaps matching TRBD1 (6 bases). The receptor comes from an elderly woman with acute or convalescent COVID-19. The specimen sequenced was peripheral blood. CDR3 loop: CASRTTGRNTEAFF. CDR3 bases: TGCGCCAGCAGGACCACAGGGCGCAACACTGAAGCTTTCTTT. Looking up the rest from reference TRBV5-1 and TRBJ1-1 gives the full variable domain: KAGVTQTPRYLIKTRGQQVTLSCSPISGHRSVSWYQQTPGQGLQFLFEYFSETQRNKGNFPGRFSGRQFSNSRSEMNVSTLELGDSALYLCASRTTGRNTEAFFGQGTRLTVV.